These 5 T cell receptor beta chains originate from one sample sequenced in a study of T-cell reconstitution after alpha-beta-depleted transplantation in children. Unique molecular identifiers tagged the TCRbeta library. Each CDR3 protein is one row after TCRdb ran MiXCR on the PCR reads. The data show about 690,000 distinct CDR3 sequences, roughly 15% seen once. Specimen: PBMCs from the stem cell graft donor, collected from the stem cell graft. The receptors stem from a human donor who donated a stem cell graft to a child with acute myeloid leukemia.

In its sample, this clonotype was seen many times. The rearrangement uses TRBV15 and TRBJ2-1, with D perhaps TRBD1 (5 bases). V gave up 3 bases and J gave up 7 bases, with 13 bases separating them. This CDR3 is built from 14 residues. In germline, CDR1 is LNHNV, CDR2 YYDKDF (reference sequence). The CDR3 DNA sequence: TGTGCCACCAGCAGCAGGGAAAGGCTGAATGAGCAGTTCTTC. Translation gives CATSSRERLNEQFF. Together with reference TRBV15 and TRBJ2-1, the CDR3 gives the full variable domain: DAMVIQNPRYQVTQFGKPVTLSCSQTLNHNVMYWYQQKSSQAPKLLFHYYDKDFNNEADTPDNFQSRRPNTSFCFLDIRSPGLGDTAMYLCATSSRERLNEQFFGPGTRLTVL.

This clonotype has only a few counts. This chain uses TRBV15 with TRBJ2-1; D is uncertain. CDR3 size: 16 residues. CDR1 is LNHNV and CDR2 is YYDKDF in the germline V gene (reference sequence). Trimming removed 0 bases at V and 8 bases at J, with 17 bases between. The CDR3 sequence is CATSREGRPGNDEQFF. In nucleotides, the CDR3 is TGTGCCACCAGCAGAGAGGGCAGGCCGGGTAACGATGAGCAGTTCTTC.

This clonotype has a count of ten or more. V usage is TRBV20-1 and J usage is TRBJ2-7; 11 positions match TRBD2. The CDR3 is 16 residues long. The V and J ends lost 0 bases and 1 base, in that order; junction bases with no gene match: 5. The germline V gene encodes CDR1 DFQATT and CDR2 SNEGSKA (reference sequence). As DNA, the CDR3 is TGCAGTGCTAGAGATGTAGGGACTAGCGGTTCCTACGAGCAGTACTTC. Its translation: CSARDVGTSGSYEQYF.

The chain links TRBV28 to TRBJ2-1, with a tentative D call TRBD2 (5 bases). Germline assignment: CDR1 MDHEN and CDR2 SYDVKM. This CDR3 is 15 amino acids long. V was cut by 1 base and J by 4 bases, with 11 bases left in between. The CDR3 sequence: CASSLSSGFYNEQFF. CDR3 coding DNA: TGTGCCAGCAGTTTATCCAGCGGTTTTTACAATGAGCAGTTCTTC.

The chain couples TRBV5-1 to TRBJ2-5; 8 bases map to TRBD2. Trimming took 4 bases from V and 3 from J; bases not matched to a gene: 5. Per the germline V gene, CDR1 is SGHRS and CDR2 is YFSETQ. The CDR3 sequence is 14 residues long. CDR3 sequence reads: CASSRGLVEETQYF. CDR3 in DNA: TGCGCCAGCAGCCGGGGACTAGTTGAAGAGACCCAGTACTTC. Full variable domain (remainder filled in from reference TRBV5-1 and TRBJ2-5): KAGVTQTPRYLIKTRGQQVTLSCSPISGHRSVSWYQQTPGQGLQFLFEYFSETQRNKGNFPGRFSGRQFSNSRSEMNVSTLELGDSALYLCASSRGLVEETQYFGPGTRLLVL.